This TCR beta chain stems from a study of shared clonotypes between healthy human individuals. Trimming at V came to 6 bases and at J to 1 base, leaving 11 bases not matched to a gene. In germline, CDR1 is WNHNN, CDR2 SYGVQD (reference sequence). This CDR3 is built from 16 residues. General observations from the study: In contrast to clonotypes shared by all four donors, non-shared clonotypes had lower generation probabilities. Between four donors, naive CD4 clonotypes were shared at a level of around 4.9%. Owing to a small donor count, the genetic and exposure-history diversity represented was limited.

Remarks on this clone: What it binds is not known.

Per sorted-subset replicate PCR, input was approximately 0.2 ug DNA, representing tens of thousands of T cell genomes. Libraries were prepared by immunoSEQ multiplex PCR; TCRdb keeps only in-frame clonotypes and omits some of them. The sample consists of a few million clones, 92% of them appearing once. Sequenced material: naive CD4+ T cells from PBMCs. Subset denoted: CD45RA+ positively selected. The gene calls are TRBV10-1 and TRBJ1-1; TRBD1 agrees at 7 bases. The clonotype originates from a man aged 18 to 30 in good health. Some clones in this sample may be carry-over from other donors' samples. The DNA for the CDR3 is TGCGCCAGCAGAAGGAGGGACAGTCCTTCGAACACTGAAGCTTTCTTT. Encoded protein: CASRRRDSPSNTEAFF.